This entry is about one T cell receptor beta chain. The antigen is not known. Researchers amplified the TCR beta CDR3 regions from RNA transcripts. The HTBI primer set drove a first-round RT-PCR of the TCR CDR3. TCRdb called the multiplex PCR reads again in MiXCR, with one record for every CDR3 protein. The table records more than 550,000 distinct CDR3 sequences, roughly 46% of them present only once. Germline CDR1 ENHRY, CDR2 SYGVKD. The V and J ends lost 4 bases and 8 bases respectively, with 23 bases between them. This CDR3 has 16 amino acids. Reasons for excluding patients were uncontrolled infection, other autoimmune disease, pregnancy or lactation. Diagnoses were made from clinical symptoms, serum measures (thyroxine and TRAb), thyroid ultrasound and orbital computed tomography. The sample comes from a study of T cells in Graves' hyperthyroidism and ophthalmopathy. Regarding the study as a whole: Blood also carried most thyroid clonotypes expanded above 0.001. A model built on 13 V-J features separated ophthalmopathy from stable hyperthyroidism.

Material: peripheral blood or thyroid tissue (not recorded which). The chain is built from TRBV10-3 and TRBJ1-2; unclear D gene. This TCR came from an adult man with Graves' disease, either hyperthyroidism or ophthalmopathy (not recorded which). The CDR3 reads CAISASRTGTSNGYTF. The CDR3 DNA reads TGTGCCATCAGTGCCAGCAGAACCGGCACCTCGAACGGCTACACCTTC.